This TCR beta chain was captured by sequencing in a study of T-cell memory formation after mild COVID-19 (dated by TCRdb to the early 2020s). For the wider study: TCR sequence clusters from the two donors were largely donor specific. T-cell clones expanding and contracting after mild COVID-19 in two donors were tracked by longitudinal TCRalpha and TCRbeta repertoire sequencing. The cohort comprised two young, previously healthy adult volunteers, one female and one male.

TCRdb records Illumina NovaSeq 6000 as the sequencer. cDNA libraries for TCRalpha and TCRbeta were prepared by 5'RACE using constant-segment primers, with sample barcodes and unique molecular identifiers added. RNA was extracted from every sample with Trizol reagent. The libraries were amplified in two PCR steps, and the second step added a second sample barcode and Illumina TruSeq adapters. The libraries were sequenced on an Illumina NovaSeq using 2 x 150 bp paired-end reads. From the authors' description of their analysis: The reads were demultiplexed and collapsed into UMI-guided consensus sequences using migec v1.2.7. Using mixcr v2.1.11, UMI consensuses were aligned to TRA and TRB V and J templates and then assembled into clonotypes. Clonotypes were classified as expanded or contracted when called significant by both edgeR and NoisET, with noise models trained on biological replicates. For edgeR calls, the cutoffs were a false discovery rate-adjusted p below 0.01 and a log2 fold-change threshold of 1. As an exploratory analysis of dynamics, max-normalized trajectories of the 1000 most abundant clonotypes were examined with PCA combined with hierarchical clustering. Separately sequenced CD4+ and CD8+ repertoires were used to assign the CD4 or CD8 phenotype of responding clones. The raw public reads went through TCRdb reprocessing: fastp at Q25, MiXCR clone calling, in-frame beta chains kept. Every CDR3 protein is listed once, alongside the most common genes and DNA of its rows. For this entry, the V and J calls and clone size follow TCRdb and not the study's own pipeline. Within this sample are about 250,000 distinct CDR3 sequences, with just over 15% of them counted one time only. The ten largest clonotypes hold 2% to 2.5% of the sample.

In its sample, this clonotype was seen many times. Its binding antigen is unknown. One base away there is no much larger clone; base qualities are not given. The germline V gene yields SGHTA for CDR1 and FQGNSA for CDR2. The CDR3, from cysteine to phenylalanine, totals 11 residues. The only DNA kept is the CDR3, 33 bases in frame from the first base. Between the V and J ends, shortened by 5 bases and 9 bases respectively, the junction contains 8 bases. Study-wide conclusions, independent of this receptor: Some responding clones were found in pre-infection memory, which suggests that pre-existing cross-reactive memory T cells took part in the SARS-CoV-2 response. SARS-CoV-2 specificity was not confirmed for the second-wave clones peaking on day 37. Contracting CD4+ clones were found mainly in CM and EM memory subsets, while CD8+ clones were enriched in EMRA. Only a couple of mild cases were covered by the study, and larger cohorts that include severe cases with pre-infection samples were considered necessary. Balanced CD4/CD8 phenotypes were observed for clones contracting from day 15 to 85, whereas a bias towards CD4+ was observed for a second wave of clones expanding from day 15 to 37.

Ficoll-Paque density gradient centrifugation was the method used to isolate PBMCs. The TCR sequence derives from an adult woman who had mild COVID-19 (a few samples of this study predate the infection). The sample titles of this study are shuffled in the database, so cell type and time point are left out; the donor was told from shared clones. This receptor chain uses TRBV7-2 and TRBJ2-1; the D gene lacks a confident call. Sequencing was performed on PBMCs or a T cell subset sorted from them (not recorded which). The CDR3 protein: CASSAVGEQFF. The DNA is as follows: TGTGCCAGCAGCGCGGTAGGTGAGCAGTTCTTC.